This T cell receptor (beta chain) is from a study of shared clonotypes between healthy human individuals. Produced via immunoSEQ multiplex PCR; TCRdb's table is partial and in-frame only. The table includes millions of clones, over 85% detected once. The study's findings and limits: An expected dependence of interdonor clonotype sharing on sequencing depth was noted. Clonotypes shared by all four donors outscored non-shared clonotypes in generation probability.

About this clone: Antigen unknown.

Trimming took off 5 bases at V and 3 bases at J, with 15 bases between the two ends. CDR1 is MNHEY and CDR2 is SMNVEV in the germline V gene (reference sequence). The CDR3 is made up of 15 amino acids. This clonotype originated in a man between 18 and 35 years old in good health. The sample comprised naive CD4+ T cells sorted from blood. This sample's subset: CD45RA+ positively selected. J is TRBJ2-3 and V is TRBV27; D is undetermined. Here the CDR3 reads CASSPAGPWTDTQYF. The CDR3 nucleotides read TGTGCCAGCAGTCCCGCCGGACCCTGGACAGATACGCAGTATTTT.